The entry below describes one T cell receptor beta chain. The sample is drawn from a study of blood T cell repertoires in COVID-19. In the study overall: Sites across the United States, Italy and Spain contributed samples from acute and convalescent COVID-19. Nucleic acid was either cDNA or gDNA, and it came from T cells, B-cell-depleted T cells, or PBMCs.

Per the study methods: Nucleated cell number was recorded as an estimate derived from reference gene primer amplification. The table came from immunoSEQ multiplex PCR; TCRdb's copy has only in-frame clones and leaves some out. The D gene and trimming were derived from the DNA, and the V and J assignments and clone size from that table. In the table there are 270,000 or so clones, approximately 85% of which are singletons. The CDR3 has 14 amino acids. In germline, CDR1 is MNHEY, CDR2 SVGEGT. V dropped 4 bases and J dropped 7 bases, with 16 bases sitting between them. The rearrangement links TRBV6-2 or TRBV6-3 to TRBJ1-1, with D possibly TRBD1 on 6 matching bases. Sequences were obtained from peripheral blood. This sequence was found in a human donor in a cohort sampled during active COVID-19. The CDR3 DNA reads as TGTGCCAGCAGTTCTCCTACCAGGGGTCTTGAAGCTTTCTTT. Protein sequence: CASSSPTRGLEAFF.